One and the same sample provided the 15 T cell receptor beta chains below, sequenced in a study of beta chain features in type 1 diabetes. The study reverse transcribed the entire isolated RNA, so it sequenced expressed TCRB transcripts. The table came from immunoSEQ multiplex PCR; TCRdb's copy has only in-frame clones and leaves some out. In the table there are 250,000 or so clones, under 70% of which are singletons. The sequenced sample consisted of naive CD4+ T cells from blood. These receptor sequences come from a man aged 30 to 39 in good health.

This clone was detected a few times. The CDR3 protein is CSVARAEETQYF. The CDR3 DNA is TGCAGCGTCGCCAGGGCGGAAGAGACCCAGTACTTC. The chain has TRBV29-1 and TRBJ2-5; weak D call: TRBD1 (5 bases). V lost 6 bases and J lost 3, with 11 bases in between. The CDR3 runs to 12 residues. Germline lookup yields CDR1 SQVTM and CDR2 ANQGSEA.

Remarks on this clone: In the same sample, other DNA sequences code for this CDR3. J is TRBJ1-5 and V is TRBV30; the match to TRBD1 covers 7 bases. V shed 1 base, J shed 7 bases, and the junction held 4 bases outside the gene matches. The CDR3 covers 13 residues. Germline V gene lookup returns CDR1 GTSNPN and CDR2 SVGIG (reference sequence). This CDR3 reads CAWSGQGSQPQHF. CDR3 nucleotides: TGTGCCTGGAGTGGACAGGGTTCGCAGCCCCAGCATTTT.

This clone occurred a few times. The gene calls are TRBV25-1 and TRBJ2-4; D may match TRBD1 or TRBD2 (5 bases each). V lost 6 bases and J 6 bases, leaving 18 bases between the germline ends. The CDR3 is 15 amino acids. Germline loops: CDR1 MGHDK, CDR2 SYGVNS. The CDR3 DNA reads TGTGCCAGCAGGTACAGGCACCTAAGCGGAAACATTCAGTACTTC. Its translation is CASRYRHLSGNIQYF. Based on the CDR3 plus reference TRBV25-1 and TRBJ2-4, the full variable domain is EADIYQTPRYLVIGTGKKITLECSQTMGHDKMYWYQQDPGMELHLIHYSYGVNSTEKGDLSSESTVSRIRTEHFPLTLESARPSHTSQYLCASRYRHLSGNIQYFGAGTRLSVL.

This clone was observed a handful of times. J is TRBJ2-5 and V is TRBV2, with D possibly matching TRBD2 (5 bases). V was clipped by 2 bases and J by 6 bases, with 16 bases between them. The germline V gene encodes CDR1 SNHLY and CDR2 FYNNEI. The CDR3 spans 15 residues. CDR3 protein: CASSERSSGEQTQYF. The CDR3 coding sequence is TGTGCCAGCAGTGAACGGAGCAGCGGAGAGCAGACCCAGTACTTC. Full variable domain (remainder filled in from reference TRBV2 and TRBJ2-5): EPEVTQTPSHQVTQMGQEVILRCVPISNHLYFYWYRQILGQKVEFLVSFYNNEISEKSEIFDDQFSVERPDGSNFTLKIRSTKLEDSAMYFCASSERSSGEQTQYFGPGTRLLVL.

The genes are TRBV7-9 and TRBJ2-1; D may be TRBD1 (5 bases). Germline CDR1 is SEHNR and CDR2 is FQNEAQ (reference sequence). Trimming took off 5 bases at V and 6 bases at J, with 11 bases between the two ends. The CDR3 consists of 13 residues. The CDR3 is CASSTDIINEQFF. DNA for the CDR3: TGTGCCAGCAGCACGGACATAATCAATGAGCAGTTCTTC.

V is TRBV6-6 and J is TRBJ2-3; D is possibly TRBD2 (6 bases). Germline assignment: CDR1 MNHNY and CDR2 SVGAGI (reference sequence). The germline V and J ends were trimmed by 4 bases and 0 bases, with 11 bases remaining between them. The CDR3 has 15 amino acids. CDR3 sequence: CASSSLAFSTDTQYF. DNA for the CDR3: TGTGCCAGCAGTTCCCTAGCGTTTAGCACAGATACGCAGTATTTT.

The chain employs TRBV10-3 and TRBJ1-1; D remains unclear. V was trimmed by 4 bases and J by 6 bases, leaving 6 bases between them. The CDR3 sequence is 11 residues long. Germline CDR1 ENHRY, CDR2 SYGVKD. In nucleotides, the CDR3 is TGTGCCATCAGTGGGGGAGCTGAAGCTTTCTTT. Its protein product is CAISGGAEAFF.

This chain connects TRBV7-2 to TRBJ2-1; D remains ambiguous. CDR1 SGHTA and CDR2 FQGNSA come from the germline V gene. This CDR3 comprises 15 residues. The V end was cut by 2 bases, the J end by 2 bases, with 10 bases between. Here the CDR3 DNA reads TGTGCCAGCAGCTTAAACCCTGGGGCCTACAATGAGCAGTTCTTC. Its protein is CASSLNPGAYNEQFF.

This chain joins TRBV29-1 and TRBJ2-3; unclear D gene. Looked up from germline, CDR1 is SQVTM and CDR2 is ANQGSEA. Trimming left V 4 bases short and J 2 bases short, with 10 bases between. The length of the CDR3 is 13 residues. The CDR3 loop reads CSVAFTDTDTQYF. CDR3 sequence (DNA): TGCAGCGTTGCGTTCACCGACACAGATACGCAGTATTTT.

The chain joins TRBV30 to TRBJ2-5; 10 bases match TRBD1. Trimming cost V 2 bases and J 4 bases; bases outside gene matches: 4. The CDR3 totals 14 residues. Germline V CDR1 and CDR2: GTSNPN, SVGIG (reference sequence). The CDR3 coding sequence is TGTGCCTGGAGTAGACAGGGGGCCGGAGAGACCCAGTACTTC. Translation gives CAWSRQGAGETQYF.

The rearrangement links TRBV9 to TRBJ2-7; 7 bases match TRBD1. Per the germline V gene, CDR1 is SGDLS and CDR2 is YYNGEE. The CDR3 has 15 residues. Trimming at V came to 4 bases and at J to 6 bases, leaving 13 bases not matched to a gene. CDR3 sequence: CASSPKGQGEREQYF. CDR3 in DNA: TGTGCCAGCAGCCCAAAGGGGCAGGGGGAGCGCGAGCAGTACTTC.

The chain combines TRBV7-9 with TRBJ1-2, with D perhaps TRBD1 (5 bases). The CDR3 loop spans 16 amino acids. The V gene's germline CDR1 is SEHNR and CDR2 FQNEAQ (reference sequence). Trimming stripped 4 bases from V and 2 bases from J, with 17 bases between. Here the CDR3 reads CASSSSPGPGNYGYTF. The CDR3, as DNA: TGTGCCAGCAGCTCTTCCCCGGGACCTGGAAACTATGGCTACACCTTC. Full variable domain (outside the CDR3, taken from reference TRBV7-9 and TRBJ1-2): DTGVSQNPRHKITKRGQNVTFRCDPISEHNRLYWYRQTLGQGPEFLTYFQNEAQLEKSRLLSDRFSAERPKGSFSTLEIQRTEQGDSAMYLCASSSSPGPGNYGYTFGSGTRLTVV.

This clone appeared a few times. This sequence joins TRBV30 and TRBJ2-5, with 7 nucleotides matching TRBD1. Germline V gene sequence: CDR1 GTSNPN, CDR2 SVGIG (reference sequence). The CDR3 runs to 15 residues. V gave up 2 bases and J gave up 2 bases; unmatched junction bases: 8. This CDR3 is CAWSSGQAKQETQYF. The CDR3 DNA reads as TGTGCCTGGAGTTCCGGACAGGCCAAGCAAGAGACCCAGTACTTC.

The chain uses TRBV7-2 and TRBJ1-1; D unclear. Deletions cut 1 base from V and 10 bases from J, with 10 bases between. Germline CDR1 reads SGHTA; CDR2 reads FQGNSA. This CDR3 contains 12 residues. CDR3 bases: TGTGCCAGCAGCTTAGGGGTGATAGGAGCTTTCTTT. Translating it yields CASSLGVIGAFF.

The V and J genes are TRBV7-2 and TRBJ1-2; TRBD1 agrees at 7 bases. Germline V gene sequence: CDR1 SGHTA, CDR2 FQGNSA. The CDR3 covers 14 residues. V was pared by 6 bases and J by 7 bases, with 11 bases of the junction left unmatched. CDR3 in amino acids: CASSPRTGDPGYTF. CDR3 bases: TGTGCCAGCAGTCCGCGCACAGGGGACCCTGGCTACACCTTC. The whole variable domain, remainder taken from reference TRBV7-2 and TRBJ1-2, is GAGVSQSPSNKVTEKGKDVELRCDPISGHTALYWYRQSLGQGLEFLIYFQGNSAPDKSGLPSDRFSAERTGGSVSTLTIQRTQQEDSAVYLCASSPRTGDPGYTFGSGTRLTVV.